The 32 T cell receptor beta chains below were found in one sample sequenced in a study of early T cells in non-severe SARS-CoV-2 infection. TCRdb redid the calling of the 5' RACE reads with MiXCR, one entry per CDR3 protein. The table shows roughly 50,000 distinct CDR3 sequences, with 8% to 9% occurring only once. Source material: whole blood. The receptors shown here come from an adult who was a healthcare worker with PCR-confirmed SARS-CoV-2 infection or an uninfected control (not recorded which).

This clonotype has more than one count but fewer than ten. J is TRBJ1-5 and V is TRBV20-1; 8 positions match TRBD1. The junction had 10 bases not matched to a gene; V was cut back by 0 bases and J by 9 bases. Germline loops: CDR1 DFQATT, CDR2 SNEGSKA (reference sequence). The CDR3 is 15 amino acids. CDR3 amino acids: CSARETGVRSRPQHF. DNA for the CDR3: TGCAGTGCTAGAGAGACAGGGGTCCGGAGTCGGCCCCAGCATTTT.

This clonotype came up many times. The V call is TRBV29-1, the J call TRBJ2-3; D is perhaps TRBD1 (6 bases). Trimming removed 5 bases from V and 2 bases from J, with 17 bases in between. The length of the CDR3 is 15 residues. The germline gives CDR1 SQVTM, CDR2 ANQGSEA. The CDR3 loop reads CSVPAPRGNTDTQYF. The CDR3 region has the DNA TGCAGCGTTCCTGCTCCAAGGGGGAACACAGATACGCAGTATTTT.

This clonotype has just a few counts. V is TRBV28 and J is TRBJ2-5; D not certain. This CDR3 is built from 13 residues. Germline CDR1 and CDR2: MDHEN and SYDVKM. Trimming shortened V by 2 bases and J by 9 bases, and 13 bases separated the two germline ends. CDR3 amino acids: CASSLAKTVAQYF. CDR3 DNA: TGTGCCAGCAGTTTAGCTAAGACTGTGGCCCAGTACTTC. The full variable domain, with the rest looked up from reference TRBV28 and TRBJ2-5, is DVKVTQSSRYLVKRTGEKVFLECVQDMDHENMFWYRQDPGLGLRLIYFSYDVKMKEKGDIPEGYSVSREKKERFSLILESASTNQTSMYLCASSLAKTVAQYFGPGTRLLVL.

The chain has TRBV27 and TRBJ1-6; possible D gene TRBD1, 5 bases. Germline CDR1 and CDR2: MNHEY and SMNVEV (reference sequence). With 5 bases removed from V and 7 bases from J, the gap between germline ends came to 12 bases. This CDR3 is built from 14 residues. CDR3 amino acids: CASSKEGRNSPLHF. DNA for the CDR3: TGTGCCAGCAGTAAGGAGGGGCGAAATTCACCCCTCCACTTT.

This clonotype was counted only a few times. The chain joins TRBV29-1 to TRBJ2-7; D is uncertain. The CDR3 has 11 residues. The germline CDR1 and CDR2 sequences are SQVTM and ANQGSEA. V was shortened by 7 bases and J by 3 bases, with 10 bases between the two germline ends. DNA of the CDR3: TGCAGCGGCATCACCAACTACGAGCAGTACTTC. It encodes CSGITNYEQYF.

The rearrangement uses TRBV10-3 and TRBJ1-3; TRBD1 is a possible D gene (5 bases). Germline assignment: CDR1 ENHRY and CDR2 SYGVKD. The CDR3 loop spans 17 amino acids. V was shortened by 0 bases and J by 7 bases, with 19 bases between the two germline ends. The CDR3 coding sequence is TGTGCCATCAGTGAGTCGTTCGGGGCCGCCCTGGGGAACACCATATATTTT. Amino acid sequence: CAISESFGAALGNTIYF.

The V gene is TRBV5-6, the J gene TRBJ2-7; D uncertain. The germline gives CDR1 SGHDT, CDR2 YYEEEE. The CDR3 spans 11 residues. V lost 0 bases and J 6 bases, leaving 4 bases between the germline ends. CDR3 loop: CASSLGLEQYF. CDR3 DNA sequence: TGTGCCAGCAGCTTGGGCCTCGAGCAGTACTTC.

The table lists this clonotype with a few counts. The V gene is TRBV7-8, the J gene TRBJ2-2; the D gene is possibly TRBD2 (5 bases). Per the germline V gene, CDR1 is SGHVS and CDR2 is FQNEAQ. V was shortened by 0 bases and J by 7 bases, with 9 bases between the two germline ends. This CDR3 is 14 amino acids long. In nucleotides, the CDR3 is TGTGCCAGCAGCTTAGCACGACGGGGCGGGGAGCTGTTTTTT. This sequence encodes CASSLARRGGELFF. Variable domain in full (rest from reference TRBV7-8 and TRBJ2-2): GAGVSQSPRYKVAKRGQDVALRCDPISGHVSLFWYQQALGQGPEFLTYFQNEAQLDKSGLPSDRFFAERPEGSVSTLKIQRTQQEDSAVYLCASSLARRGGELFFGEGSRLTVL.

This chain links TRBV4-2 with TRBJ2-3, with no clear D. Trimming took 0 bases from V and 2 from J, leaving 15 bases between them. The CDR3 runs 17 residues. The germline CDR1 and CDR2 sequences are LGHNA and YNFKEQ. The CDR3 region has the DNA TGTGCCAGCAGCCAAGAGAACACAGAGGCATACACAGATACGCAGTATTTT. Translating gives CASSQENTEAYTDTQYF.

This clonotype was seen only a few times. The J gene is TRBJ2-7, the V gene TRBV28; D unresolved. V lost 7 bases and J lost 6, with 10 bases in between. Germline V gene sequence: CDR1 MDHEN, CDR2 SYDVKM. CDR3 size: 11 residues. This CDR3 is CASKHVREQYF. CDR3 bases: TGTGCCAGCAAACATGTACGCGAGCAGTACTTC.

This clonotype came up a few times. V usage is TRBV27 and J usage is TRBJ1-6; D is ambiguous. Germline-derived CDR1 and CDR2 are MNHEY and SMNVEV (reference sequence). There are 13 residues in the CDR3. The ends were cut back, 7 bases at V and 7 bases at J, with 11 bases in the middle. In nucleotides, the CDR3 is TGTGCCAGCAAATGGGCGGAGAATTCACCCCTCCACTTT. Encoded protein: CASKWAENSPLHF.

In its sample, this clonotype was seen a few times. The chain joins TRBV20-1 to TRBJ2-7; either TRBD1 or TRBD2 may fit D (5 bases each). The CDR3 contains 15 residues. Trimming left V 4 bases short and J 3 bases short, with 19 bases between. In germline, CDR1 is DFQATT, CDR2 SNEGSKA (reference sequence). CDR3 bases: TGCAGTGCTATCGCCACTGTTGGGGGATTCTACGAGCAGTACTTC. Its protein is CSAIATVGGFYEQYF.

The CDR3 sequence is CASSGQGISGELFF. The CDR3 nucleotides are TGTGCCAGCAGCGGACAGGGAATCTCCGGGGAGCTGTTTTTT. V and J are TRBV9 and TRBJ2-2; 7 nucleotides align to TRBD1. Unmatched junction bases numbered 5, after V lost 3 bases and J lost 6 bases. The CDR3 contains 14 residues. The germline gives CDR1 SGDLS, CDR2 YYNGEE.

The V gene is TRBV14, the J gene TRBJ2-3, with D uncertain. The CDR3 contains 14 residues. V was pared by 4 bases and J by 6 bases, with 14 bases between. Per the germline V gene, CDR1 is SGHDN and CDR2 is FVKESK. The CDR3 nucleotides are TGTGCCAGCAGCCTCCCGATCCTTCGGGATACGCAGTATTTT. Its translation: CASSLPILRDTQYF.

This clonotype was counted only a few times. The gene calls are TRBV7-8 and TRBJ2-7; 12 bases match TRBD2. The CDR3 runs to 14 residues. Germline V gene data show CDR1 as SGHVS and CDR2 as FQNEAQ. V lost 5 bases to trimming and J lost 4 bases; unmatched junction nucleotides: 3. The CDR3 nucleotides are TGTGCCAGCAGCAAACTAGCGGGGGGATACGAGCAGTACTTC. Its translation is CASSKLAGGYEQYF.

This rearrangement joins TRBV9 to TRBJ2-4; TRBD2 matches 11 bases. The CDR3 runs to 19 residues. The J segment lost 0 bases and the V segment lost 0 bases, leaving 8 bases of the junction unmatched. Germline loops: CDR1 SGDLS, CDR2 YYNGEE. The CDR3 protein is CASSVGGSGRAGAKNIQYF. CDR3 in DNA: TGTGCCAGCAGCGTAGGAGGTAGCGGGAGGGCCGGAGCCAAAAACATTCAGTACTTC.

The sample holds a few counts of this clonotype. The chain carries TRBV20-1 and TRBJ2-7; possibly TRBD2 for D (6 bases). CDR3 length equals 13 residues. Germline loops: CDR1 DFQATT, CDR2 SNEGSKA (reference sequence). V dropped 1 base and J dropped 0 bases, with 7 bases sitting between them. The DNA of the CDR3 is TGCAGTGCTAGAGTGGGACTCTCCTACGAGCAGTACTTC. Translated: CSARVGLSYEQYF.

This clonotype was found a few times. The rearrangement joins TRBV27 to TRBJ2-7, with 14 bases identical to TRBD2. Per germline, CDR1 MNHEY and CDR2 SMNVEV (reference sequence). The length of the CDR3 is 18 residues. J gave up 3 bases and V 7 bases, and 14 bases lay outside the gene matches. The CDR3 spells CASILLGLAGASIYEQYF. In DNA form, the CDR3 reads TGTGCCAGCATTCTACTGGGACTAGCGGGAGCTAGTATCTACGAGCAGTACTTC.

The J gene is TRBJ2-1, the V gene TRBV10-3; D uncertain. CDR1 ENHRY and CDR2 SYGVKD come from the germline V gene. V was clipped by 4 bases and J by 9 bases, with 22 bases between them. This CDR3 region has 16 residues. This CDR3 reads CAISGAESLLSGEQFF. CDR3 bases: TGTGCCATCAGTGGCGCAGAGTCCCTCCTGAGTGGTGAGCAGTTCTTC.

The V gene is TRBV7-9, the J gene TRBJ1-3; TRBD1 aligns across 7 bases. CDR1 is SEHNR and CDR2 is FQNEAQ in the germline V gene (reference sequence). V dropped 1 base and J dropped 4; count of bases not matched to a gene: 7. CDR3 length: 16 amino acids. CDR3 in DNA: TGTGCCAGCAGCTTAGGACAGGGTTTGTTGGGAAACACCATATATTTT. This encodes CASSLGQGLLGNTIYF.

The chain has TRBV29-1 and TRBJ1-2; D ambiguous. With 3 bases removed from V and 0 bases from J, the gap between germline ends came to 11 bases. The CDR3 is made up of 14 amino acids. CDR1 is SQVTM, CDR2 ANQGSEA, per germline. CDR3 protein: CSVDGSPSNYGYTF. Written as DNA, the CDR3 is TGCAGCGTTGATGGGTCCCCTTCTAACTATGGCTACACCTTC.

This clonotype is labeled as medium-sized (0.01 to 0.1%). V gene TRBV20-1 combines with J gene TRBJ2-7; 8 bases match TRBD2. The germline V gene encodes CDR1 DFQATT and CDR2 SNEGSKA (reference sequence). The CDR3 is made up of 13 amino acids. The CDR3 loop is CSAGGSGPYEQYF. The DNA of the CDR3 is TGCAGCGCGGGAGGTAGCGGTCCCTACGAGCAGTACTTC.

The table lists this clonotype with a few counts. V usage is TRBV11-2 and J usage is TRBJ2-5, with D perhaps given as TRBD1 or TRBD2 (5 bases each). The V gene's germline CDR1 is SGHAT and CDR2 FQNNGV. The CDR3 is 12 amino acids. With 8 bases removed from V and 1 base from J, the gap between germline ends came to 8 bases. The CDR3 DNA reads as TGTGCCAGCGAGGGGTCCCAAGAGACCCAGTACTTC. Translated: CASEGSQETQYF.

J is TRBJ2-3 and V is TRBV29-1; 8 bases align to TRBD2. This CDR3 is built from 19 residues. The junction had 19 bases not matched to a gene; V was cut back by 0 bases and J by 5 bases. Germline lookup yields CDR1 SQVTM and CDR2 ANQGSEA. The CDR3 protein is CSVEERTVAGTGSEDTQYF. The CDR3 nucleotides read TGCAGCGTTGAAGAGCGTACGGTAGCGGGAACGGGTTCGGAAGATACGCAGTATTTT.

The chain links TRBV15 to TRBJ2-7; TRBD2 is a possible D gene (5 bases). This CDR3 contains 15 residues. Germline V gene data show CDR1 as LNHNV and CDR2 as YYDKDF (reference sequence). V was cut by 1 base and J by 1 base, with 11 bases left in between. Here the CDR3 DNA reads TGTGCCACCAGCAGAGGCCGGGGAATATCCTACGAGCAGTACTTC. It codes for CATSRGRGISYEQYF. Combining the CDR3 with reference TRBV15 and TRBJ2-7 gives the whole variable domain DAMVIQNPRYQVTQFGKPVTLSCSQTLNHNVMYWYQQKSSQAPKLLFHYYDKDFNNEADTPDNFQSRRPNTSFCFLDIRSPGLGDTAMYLCATSRGRGISYEQYFGPGTRLTVT.

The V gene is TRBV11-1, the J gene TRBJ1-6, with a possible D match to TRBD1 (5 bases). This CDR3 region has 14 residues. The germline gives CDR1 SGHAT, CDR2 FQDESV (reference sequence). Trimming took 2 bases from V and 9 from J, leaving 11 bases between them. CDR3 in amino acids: CASSLTRVGSPLHF. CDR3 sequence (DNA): TGTGCCAGCAGCTTAACCAGGGTTGGTTCACCCCTCCACTTT.

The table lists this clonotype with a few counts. Here the CDR3 DNA reads TGTGCCAGCGGATTGAAACTAGGATTTACCCTATCGGAGCAGTTCTTC. Its translation is CASGLKLGFTLSEQFF. The chain is built from TRBV5-4 and TRBJ2-1; D is perhaps TRBD2 (5 bases). Per germline, CDR1 SGHNT and CDR2 YYREEE (reference sequence). V was clipped by 7 bases and J by 10 bases, with 27 bases between them. This CDR3 comprises 16 residues.

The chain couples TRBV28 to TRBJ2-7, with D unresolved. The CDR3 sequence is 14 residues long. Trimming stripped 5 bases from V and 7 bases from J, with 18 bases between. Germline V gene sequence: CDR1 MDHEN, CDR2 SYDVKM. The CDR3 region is CASSLIRTPKEQYF. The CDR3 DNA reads TGTGCCAGCAGTCTCATCCGGACCCCCAAAGAGCAGTACTTC.

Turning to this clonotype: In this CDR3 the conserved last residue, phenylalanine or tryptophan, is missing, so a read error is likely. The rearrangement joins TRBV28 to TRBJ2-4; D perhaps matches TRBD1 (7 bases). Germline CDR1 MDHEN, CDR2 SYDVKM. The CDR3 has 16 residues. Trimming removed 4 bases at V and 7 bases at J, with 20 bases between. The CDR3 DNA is TGTGCCAGCAGTTCACCAGGGGGGCTAGTCAAGAACATTCAGTACTCC. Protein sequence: CASSSPGGLVKNIQYS.

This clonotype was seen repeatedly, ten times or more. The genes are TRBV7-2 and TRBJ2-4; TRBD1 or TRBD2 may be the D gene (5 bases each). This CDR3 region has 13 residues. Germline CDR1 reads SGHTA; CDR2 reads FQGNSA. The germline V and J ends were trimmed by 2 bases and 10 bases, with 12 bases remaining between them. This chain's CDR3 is CASSLSLWGIQYF. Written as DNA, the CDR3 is TGTGCCAGCAGCTTAAGTCTCTGGGGGATTCAGTACTTC.

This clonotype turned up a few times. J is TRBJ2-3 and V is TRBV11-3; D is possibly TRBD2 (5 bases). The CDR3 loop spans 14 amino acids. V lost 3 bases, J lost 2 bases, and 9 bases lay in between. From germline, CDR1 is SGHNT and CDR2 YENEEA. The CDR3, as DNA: TGTGCCAGCAGCTTCAGTGGACTCACAGATACGCAGTATTTT. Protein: CASSFSGLTDTQYF.

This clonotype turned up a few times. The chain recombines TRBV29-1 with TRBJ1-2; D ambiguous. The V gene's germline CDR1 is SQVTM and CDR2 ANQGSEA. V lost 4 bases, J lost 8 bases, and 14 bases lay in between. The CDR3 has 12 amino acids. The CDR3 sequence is CSVVGLVGGYTF. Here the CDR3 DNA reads TGCAGCGTTGTCGGTCTGGTGGGAGGCTACACCTTC.